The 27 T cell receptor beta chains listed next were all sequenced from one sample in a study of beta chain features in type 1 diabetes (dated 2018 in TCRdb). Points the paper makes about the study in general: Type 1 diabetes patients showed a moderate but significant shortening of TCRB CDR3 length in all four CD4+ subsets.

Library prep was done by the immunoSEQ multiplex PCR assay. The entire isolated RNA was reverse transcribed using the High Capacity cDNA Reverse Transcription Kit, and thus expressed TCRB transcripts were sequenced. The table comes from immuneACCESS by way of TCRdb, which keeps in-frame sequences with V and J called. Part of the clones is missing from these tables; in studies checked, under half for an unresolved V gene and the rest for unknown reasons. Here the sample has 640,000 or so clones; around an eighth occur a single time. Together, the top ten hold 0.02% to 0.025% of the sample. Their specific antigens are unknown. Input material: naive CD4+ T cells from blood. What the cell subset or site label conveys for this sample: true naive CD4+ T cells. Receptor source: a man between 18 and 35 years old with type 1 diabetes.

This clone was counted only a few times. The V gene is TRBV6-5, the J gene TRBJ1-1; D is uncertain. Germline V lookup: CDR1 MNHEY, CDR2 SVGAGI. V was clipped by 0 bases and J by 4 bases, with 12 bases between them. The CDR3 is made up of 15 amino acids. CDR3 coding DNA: TGTGCCAGCAGTTACTCGTTCTGGGCGAGCACTGAAGCTTTCTTT. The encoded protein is CASSYSFWASTEAFF.

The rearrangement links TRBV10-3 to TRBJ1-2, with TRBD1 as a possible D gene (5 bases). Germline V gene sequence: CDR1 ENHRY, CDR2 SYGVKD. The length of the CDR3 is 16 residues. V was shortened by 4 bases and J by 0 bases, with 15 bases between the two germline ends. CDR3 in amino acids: CAISGGRIPTNYGYTF. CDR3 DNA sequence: TGTGCCATCAGTGGGGGACGGATCCCTACTAACTATGGCTACACCTTC.

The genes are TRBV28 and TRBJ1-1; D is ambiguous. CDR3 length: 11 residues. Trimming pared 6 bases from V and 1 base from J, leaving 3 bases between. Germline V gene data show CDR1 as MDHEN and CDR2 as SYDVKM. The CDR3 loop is CASRANTEAFF. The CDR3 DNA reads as TGTGCCAGCAGAGCGAACACTGAAGCTTTCTTT.

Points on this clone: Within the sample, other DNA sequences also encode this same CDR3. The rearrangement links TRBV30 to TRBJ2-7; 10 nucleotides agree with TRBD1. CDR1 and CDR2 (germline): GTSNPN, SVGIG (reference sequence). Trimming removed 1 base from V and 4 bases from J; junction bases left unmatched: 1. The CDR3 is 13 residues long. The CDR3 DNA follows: TGTGCCTGGAGTGGGGACAGGGGTTACGAGCAGTACTTC. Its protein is CAWSGDRGYEQYF. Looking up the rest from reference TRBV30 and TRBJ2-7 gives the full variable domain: SQTIHQWPATLVQPVGSPLSLECTVEGTSNPNLYWYRQAAGRGLQLLFYSVGIGQISSEVPQNLSASRPQDRQFILSSKKLLLSDSGFYLCAWSGDRGYEQYFGPGTRLTVT.

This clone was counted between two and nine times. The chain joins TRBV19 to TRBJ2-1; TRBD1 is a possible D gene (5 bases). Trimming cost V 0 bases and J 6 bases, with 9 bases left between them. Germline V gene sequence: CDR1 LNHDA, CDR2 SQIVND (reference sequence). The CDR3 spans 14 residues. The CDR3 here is CASSIDQGVNEQFF. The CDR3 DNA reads TGTGCCAGTAGTATAGATCAAGGGGTCAATGAGCAGTTCTTC.

The CDR3 protein is CASSPSSDRANTEAFF. In nucleotides, the CDR3 is TGTGCCAGCTCACCGTCCTCGGACAGGGCAAACACTGAAGCTTTCTTT. This rearrangement joins TRBV18 to TRBJ1-1, with 8 positions matching TRBD1. This CDR3 region has 16 residues. Germline lookup yields CDR1 KGHSH and CDR2 LQKENI. V was pared by 3 bases and J by 2 bases, with 8 bases of the junction left unmatched.

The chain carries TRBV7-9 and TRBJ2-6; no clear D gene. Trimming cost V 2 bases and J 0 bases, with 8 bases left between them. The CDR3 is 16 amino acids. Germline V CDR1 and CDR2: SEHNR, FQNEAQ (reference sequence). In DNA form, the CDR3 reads TGTGCCAGCAGCTTAATTCTCGGCTCTGGGGCCAACGTCCTGACTTTC. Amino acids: CASSLILGSGANVLTF.

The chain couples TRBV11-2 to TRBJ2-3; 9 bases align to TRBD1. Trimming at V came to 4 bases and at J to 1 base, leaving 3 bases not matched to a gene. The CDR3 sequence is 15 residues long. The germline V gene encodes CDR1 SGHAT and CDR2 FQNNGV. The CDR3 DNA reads TGTGCCAGCAGCTCCCGGACAGGGGGCACAGATACGCAGTATTTT. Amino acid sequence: CASSSRTGGTDTQYF.

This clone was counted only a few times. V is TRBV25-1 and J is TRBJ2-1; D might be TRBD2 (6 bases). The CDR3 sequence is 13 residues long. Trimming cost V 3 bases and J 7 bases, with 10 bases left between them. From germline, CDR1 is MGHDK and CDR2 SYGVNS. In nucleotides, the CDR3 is TGTGCCAGCAGTGAGACGGGGAGGAATGAGCAGTTCTTC. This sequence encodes CASSETGRNEQFF.

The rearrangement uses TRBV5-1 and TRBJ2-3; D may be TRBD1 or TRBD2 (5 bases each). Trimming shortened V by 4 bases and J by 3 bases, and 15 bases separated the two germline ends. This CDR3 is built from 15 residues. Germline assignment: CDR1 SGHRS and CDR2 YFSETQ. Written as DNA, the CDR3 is TGCGCCAGCAGCCCCAATGATGGGGGTACAGATACGCAGTATTTT. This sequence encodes CASSPNDGGTDTQYF.

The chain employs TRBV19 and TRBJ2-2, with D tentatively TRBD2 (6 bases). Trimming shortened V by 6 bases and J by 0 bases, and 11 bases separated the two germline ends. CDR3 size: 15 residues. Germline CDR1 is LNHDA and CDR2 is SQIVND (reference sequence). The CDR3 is CASRPVAANTGELFF. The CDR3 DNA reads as TGTGCCAGTAGGCCCGTAGCGGCGAACACCGGGGAGCTGTTTTTT.

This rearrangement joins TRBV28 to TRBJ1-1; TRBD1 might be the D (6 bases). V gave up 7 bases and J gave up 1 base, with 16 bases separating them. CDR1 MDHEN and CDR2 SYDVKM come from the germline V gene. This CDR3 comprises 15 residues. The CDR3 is CASTPWGHPNTEAFF. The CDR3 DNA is TGTGCCAGCACCCCTTGGGGACACCCGAACACTGAAGCTTTCTTT. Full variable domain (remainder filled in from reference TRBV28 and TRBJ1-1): DVKVTQSSRYLVKRTGEKVFLECVQDMDHENMFWYRQDPGLGLRLIYFSYDVKMKEKGDIPEGYSVSREKKERFSLILESASTNQTSMYLCASTPWGHPNTEAFFGQGTRLTVV.

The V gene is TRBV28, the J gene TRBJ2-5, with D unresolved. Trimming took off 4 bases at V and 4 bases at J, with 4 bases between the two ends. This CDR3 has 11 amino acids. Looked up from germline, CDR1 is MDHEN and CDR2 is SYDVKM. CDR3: CASSSRETQYF. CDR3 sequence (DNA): TGTGCCAGCAGTTCACGAGAGACCCAGTACTTC.

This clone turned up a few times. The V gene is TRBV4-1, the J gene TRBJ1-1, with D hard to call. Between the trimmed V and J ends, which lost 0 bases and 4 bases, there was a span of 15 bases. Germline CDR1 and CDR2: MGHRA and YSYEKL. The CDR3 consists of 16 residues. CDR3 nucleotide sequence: TGCGCCAGCAGCCAAGATTTTGAAGGGAGACGCACTGAAGCTTTCTTT. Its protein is CASSQDFEGRRTEAFF.

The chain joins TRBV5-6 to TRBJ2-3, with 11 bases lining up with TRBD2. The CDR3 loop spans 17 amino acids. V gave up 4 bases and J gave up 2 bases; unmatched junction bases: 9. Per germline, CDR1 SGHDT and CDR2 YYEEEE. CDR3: CASSGYLAGGPTDTQYF. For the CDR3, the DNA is TGTGCCAGCAGCGGGTATCTAGCGGGGGGCCCCACAGATACGCAGTATTTT.

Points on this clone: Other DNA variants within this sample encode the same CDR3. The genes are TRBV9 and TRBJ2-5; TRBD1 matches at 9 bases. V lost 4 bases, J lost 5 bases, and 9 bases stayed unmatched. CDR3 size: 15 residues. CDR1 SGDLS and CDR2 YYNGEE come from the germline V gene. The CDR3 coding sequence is TGTGCCAGCAGCCCCCGGGACAGGGTAGGCGAGACCCAGTACTTC. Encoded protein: CASSPRDRVGETQYF. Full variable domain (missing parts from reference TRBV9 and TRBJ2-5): DSGVTQTPKHLITATGQRVTLRCSPRSGDLSVYWYQQSLDQGLQFLIQYYNGEERAKGNILERFSAQQFPDLHSELNLSSLELGDSALYFCASSPRDRVGETQYFGPGTRLLVL.

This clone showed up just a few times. CDR3 region: CASSMRTGDFEQFF. DNA for the CDR3: TGTGCCAGTAGTATGAGGACAGGAGACTTTGAGCAGTTCTTC. This rearrangement joins TRBV19 to TRBJ2-1; TRBD1 matches 7 bases. Per germline, CDR1 LNHDA and CDR2 SQIVND (reference sequence). This CDR3 is 14 amino acids long. V shed 3 bases, J shed 9 bases, and the junction held 8 bases outside the gene matches. The variable domain in full, completed from reference TRBV19 and TRBJ2-1, reads DGGITQSPKYLFRKEGQNVTLSCEQNLNHDAMYWYRQDPGQGLRLIYYSQIVNDFQKGDIAEGYSVSREKKESFPLTVTSAQKNPTAFYLCASSMRTGDFEQFFGPGTRLTVL.

In nucleotides, the CDR3 is TGTGCCAGCAGCTGGCAGGGGGTCGACGAGCAGTACTTC. Translation gives CASSWQGVDEQYF. V gene TRBV5-6 combines with J gene TRBJ2-7, with 7 nucleotides matching TRBD1. Germline loops: CDR1 SGHDT, CDR2 YYEEEE. There are 13 residues in the CDR3. Losses at the gene ends were 3 bases for V and 5 bases for J; bases not matched to a gene: 5.

The CDR3 reads CASSPTRGQNTGELFF. CDR3 DNA sequence: TGCGCCAGCAGCCCGACTCGGGGACAGAACACCGGGGAGCTGTTTTTT. The V and J genes are TRBV4-1 and TRBJ2-2; the D gene is possibly TRBD1 (6 bases). V lost 4 bases and J 1 base, leaving 13 bases between the germline ends. CDR3 length: 16 amino acids. The germline V gene has CDR1 MGHRA and CDR2 YSYEKL.

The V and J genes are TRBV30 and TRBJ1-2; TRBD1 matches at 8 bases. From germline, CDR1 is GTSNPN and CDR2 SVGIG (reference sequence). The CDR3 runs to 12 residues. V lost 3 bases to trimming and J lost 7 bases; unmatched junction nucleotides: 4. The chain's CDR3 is CAWSPTGAGYTF. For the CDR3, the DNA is TGTGCCTGGAGCCCGACAGGGGCTGGCTACACCTTC.

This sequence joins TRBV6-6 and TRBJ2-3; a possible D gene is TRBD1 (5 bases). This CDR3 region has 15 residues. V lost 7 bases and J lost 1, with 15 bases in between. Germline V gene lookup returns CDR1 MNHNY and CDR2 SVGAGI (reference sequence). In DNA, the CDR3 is TGTGCCAGCAATCCTAATGCAGGGCGCACAGATACGCAGTATTTT. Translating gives CASNPNAGRTDTQYF.

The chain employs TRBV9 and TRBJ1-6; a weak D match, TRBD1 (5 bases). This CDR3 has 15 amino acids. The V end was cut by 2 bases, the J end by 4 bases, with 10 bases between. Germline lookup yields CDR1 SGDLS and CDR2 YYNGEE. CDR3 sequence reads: CASSVGTSYNSPLHF. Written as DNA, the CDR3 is TGTGCCAGCAGCGTGGGGACTTCTTATAATTCACCCCTCCACTTT.

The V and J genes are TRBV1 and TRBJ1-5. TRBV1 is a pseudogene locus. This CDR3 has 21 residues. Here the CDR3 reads CTSSQGIGTACVLCSNQPQHF. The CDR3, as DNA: TGCACCAGCAGCCAAGGCATTGGGACGGCTTGCGTCCTTTGTAGCAATCAGCCCCAGCATTTT.

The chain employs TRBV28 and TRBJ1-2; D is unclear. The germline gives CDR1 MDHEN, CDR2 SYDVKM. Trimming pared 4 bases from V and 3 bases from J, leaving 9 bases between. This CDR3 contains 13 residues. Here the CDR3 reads CASSSLPHYGYTF. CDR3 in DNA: TGTGCCAGCAGTTCCCTTCCTCACTATGGCTACACCTTC.

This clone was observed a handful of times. CDR3 region: CASSPTSGRKNEQFF. DNA for the CDR3: TGTGCCAGCAGCCCTACTAGCGGGCGGAAGAATGAGCAGTTCTTC. The V call is TRBV7-9, the J call TRBJ2-1; 9 bases align to TRBD2. The CDR3 runs 15 residues. Per germline, CDR1 SEHNR and CDR2 FQNEAQ (reference sequence). Trimming took 5 bases from V and 7 from J; bases not matched to a gene: 9.

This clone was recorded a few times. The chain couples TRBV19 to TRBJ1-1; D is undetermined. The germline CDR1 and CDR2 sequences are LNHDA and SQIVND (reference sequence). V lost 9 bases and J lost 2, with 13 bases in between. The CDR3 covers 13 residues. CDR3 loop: CASLDPPNTEAFF. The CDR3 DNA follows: TGTGCCAGCCTGGACCCACCTAACACTGAAGCTTTCTTT.

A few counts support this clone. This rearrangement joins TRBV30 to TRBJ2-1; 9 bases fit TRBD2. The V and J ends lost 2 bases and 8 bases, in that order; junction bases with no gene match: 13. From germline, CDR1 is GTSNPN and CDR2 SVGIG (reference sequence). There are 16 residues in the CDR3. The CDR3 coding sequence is TGTGCCTGGAGTTTAGCGCCGGGACTAGCTTCAGATGAGCAGTTCTTC. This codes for CAWSLAPGLASDEQFF.